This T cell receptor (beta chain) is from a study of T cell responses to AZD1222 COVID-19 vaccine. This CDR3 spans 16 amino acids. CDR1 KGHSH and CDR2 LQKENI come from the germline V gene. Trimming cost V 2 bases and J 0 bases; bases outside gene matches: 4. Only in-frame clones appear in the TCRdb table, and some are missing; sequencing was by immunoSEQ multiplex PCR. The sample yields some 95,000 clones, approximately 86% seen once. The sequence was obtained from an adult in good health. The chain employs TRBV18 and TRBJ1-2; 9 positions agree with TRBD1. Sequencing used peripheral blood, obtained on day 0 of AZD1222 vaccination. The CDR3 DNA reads TGTGCCAGCTCACCAAGGACAGGGGAAACTAACTATGGCTACACCTTC. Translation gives CASSPRTGETNYGYTF.